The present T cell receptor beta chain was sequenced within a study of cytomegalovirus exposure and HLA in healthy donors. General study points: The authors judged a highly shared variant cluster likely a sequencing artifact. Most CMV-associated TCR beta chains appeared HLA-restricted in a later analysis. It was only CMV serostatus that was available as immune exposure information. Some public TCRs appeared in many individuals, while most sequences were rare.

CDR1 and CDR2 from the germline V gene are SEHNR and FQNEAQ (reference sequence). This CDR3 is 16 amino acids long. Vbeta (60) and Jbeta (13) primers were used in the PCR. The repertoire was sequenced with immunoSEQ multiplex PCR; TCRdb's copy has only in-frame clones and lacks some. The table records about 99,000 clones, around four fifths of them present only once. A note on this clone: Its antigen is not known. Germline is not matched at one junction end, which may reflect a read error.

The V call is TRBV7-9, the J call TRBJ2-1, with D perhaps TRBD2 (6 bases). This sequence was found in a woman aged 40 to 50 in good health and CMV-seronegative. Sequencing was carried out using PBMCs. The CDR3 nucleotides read TGTTCCAGCAGTCACCTCTTGCGGGGCTCCTACAATGAGCAGTTCTTC. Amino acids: CSSSHLLRGSYNEQFF.